One and the same sample provided the 16 T cell receptor beta chains below, sequenced in a study of blood T cell repertoires in COVID-19. Generated by immunoSEQ multiplex PCR, the TCRdb table keeps only in-frame clones and is missing some. The data show 400,000 to 500,000 clones, roughly 90% seen once. Input material: PBMCs or T cells enriched from blood (not recorded which). Receptor source: a woman aged 18-35 years who had been exposed to COVID-19.

The chain links TRBV7-3 to TRBJ2-1; D uncertain. The germline V gene encodes CDR1 SGHTA and CDR2 FQGTGA. There are 16 residues in the CDR3. Trimming pared 3 bases from V and 5 bases from J, leaving 17 bases between. The CDR3, as DNA: TGTGCCAGCAGCTTCAACCGAACCGACTGGAACAATGAGCAGTTCTTC. Translating it yields CASSFNRTDWNNEQFF.

The chain employs TRBV30 and TRBJ2-7, with TRBD1 identical over 8 bases. Trimming cost V 0 bases and J 2 bases; bases outside gene matches: 3. Germline values: CDR1 GTSNPN, CDR2 SVGIG (reference sequence). This CDR3 has 14 amino acids. CDR3 loop: CAWSVGTGPYEQYF. The CDR3 DNA sequence: TGTGCCTGGAGTGTAGGGACAGGTCCCTACGAGCAGTACTTC. The variable domain in full, with the rest retrieved from reference TRBV30 and TRBJ2-7, is SQTIHQWPATLVQPVGSPLSLECTVEGTSNPNLYWYRQAAGRGLQLLFYSVGIGQISSEVPQNLSASRPQDRQFILSSKKLLLSDSGFYLCAWSVGTGPYEQYFGPGTRLTVT.

This sequence joins TRBV9 and TRBJ1-6, with 8 bases aligning to TRBD1. After removal of 4 bases from V and 3 bases from J, the junction contained 12 bases not matched to a gene. CDR1 is SGDLS and CDR2 is YYNGEE in the germline V gene. CDR3 length: 18 residues. CDR3 bases: TGTGCCAGCAGCCCCCAGCCAGACAGGGGATTCTATAATTCACCCCTCCACTTT. The encoded protein is CASSPQPDRGFYNSPLHF.

This clone was seen just once. This chain joins TRBV6-5 and TRBJ1-1, with a possible D match to TRBD1 (6 bases). CDR1 MNHEY and CDR2 SVGAGI come from the germline V gene. Trimming took 6 bases from V and 1 from J, leaving 9 bases between them. The CDR3 is 13 amino acids. DNA of the CDR3: TGTGCCAGCAGGGGGACACCGAACACTGAAGCTTTCTTT. Protein sequence: CASRGTPNTEAFF.

The rearrangement joins TRBV5-8 to TRBJ2-1, with a possible D match to TRBD1 (7 bases). Trimming took 4 bases from V and 0 from J, leaving 11 bases between them. The germline V gene encodes CDR1 SGHTS and CDR2 YDEGEE. This CDR3 has 15 amino acids. The CDR3 loop reads CASSAGQSSYNEQFF. The CDR3 DNA reads as TGTGCCAGCAGCGCGGGACAGAGCTCCTACAATGAGCAGTTCTTC.

Only one count was recorded for this clone. The rearrangement links TRBV5-1 to TRBJ2-1, with 7 bases aligning to TRBD2. The CDR3 sequence is 16 residues long. The germline gives CDR1 SGHRS, CDR2 YFSETQ. Trimming cost V 2 bases and J 6 bases; bases outside gene matches: 11. DNA of the CDR3: TGCGCCAGCAGCTTCTTAAACGCGGGGAGGGGCAATGAGCAGTTCTTC. It yields the protein CASSFLNAGRGNEQFF.

This clone has a handful of counts. The chain carries TRBV13 and TRBJ1-6, with D tentatively TRBD1 (6 bases). There are 16 residues in the CDR3. Deletions cut 1 base from V and 10 bases from J, with 17 bases between. CDR1 is PRHDT, CDR2 FYEKMQ, per germline (reference sequence). The CDR3 protein is CASSLVRGRGSSPLHF. The CDR3 bases are TGTGCCAGCAGCTTAGTCAGGGGCAGGGGAAGCTCACCCCTCCACTTT.

This chain links TRBV29-1 with TRBJ1-2; D is undetermined. V was cut by 3 bases and J by 4 bases, with 15 bases left in between. The CDR3 is made up of 14 amino acids. Germline V lookup: CDR1 SQVTM, CDR2 ANQGSEA. For the CDR3, the DNA is TGCAGCGTTGACGCAAGAGCCGCTGCCTATGGCTACACCTTC. Amino acids: CSVDARAAAYGYTF.

The genes are TRBV28 and TRBJ2-5; TRBD1 might be the D (6 bases). V was cut by 5 bases and J by 1 base, with 14 bases left in between. Germline CDR1 MDHEN, CDR2 SYDVKM. This CDR3 has 15 amino acids. The CDR3: CASSIPTGSQETQYF. The CDR3 bases are TGTGCCAGCAGTATCCCGACAGGCTCCCAAGAGACCCAGTACTTC.

This chain joins TRBV10-3 and TRBJ2-7; D is ambiguous. V was cut by 2 bases and J by 3 bases, with 8 bases left in between. There are 13 residues in the CDR3. The germline V gene encodes CDR1 ENHRY and CDR2 SYGVKD. The CDR3 spells CAISEGPLYEQYF. The CDR3 DNA is TGTGCCATCAGTGAGGGGCCGCTCTACGAGCAGTACTTC.

The chain joins TRBV21-1 to TRBJ2-5; TRBD2 is the table's D call and was not checked against the DNA. TRBV21-1 is deemed a pseudogene. The CDR3 extends over 15 amino acids. CDR3 bases: TGTGCCAGCAGCAAAGTGGCTACCCGGGAGGAGACCCAGTACTTC. This encodes CASSKVATREETQYF.

The chain joins TRBV15 to TRBJ1-3; no reliable D call. V shed 1 base and J shed 0 bases, with 7 bases lying between them. Germline-derived CDR1 and CDR2 are LNHNV and YYDKDF (reference sequence). This CDR3 region has 15 residues. CDR3 region: CATSRVEISGNTIYF. The CDR3 nucleotides read TGTGCCACCAGCAGAGTTGAGATCTCTGGAAACACCATATATTTT.

The V call is TRBV2, the J call TRBJ2-7; 7 bases agree with TRBD1. The CDR3 is 13 residues long. From germline, CDR1 is SNHLY and CDR2 FYNNEI. With V trimmed by 6 bases and J by 7 bases, 9 bases remained unmatched. As DNA, the CDR3 is TGTGCCAGCAGCCTAGACAGGGACAGAGAGCAGTACTTC. Its protein product is CASSLDRDREQYF.

This sequence joins TRBV24-1 and TRBJ2-1; TRBD1 aligns across 9 bases. The CDR3 runs 16 residues. Germline trimming cut 1 base from V and 4 bases from J; bases unmatched to any gene: 4. Germline CDR1 KGHDR, CDR2 SFDVKD. CDR3 nucleotides: TGTGCCACCAGTGATTTTGGGACAGGGATTTACAATGAGCAGTTCTTC. Translated, it gives CATSDFGTGIYNEQFF.

This chain uses TRBV27 with TRBJ2-7; the match to TRBD2 covers 10 bases. V lost 2 bases, J lost 7 bases, and 8 bases stayed unmatched. CDR1 is MNHEY and CDR2 is SMNVEV in the germline V gene (reference sequence). This CDR3 is 15 amino acids long. This CDR3 is CASSLTLAGVGEQYF. The DNA of the CDR3 is TGTGCCAGCAGTTTAACCCTAGCGGGAGTAGGGGAGCAGTACTTC.

The CDR3 protein is CASSPGQPWYSNQPQHF. In nucleotides, the CDR3 is TGTGCCAGCAGTCCGGGACAGCCGTGGTATAGCAATCAGCCCCAGCATTTT. The rearrangement uses TRBV28 and TRBJ1-5; TRBD1 matches at 7 bases. V lost 5 bases and J lost 0; bases outside the gene matches: 10. Per the germline V gene, CDR1 is MDHEN and CDR2 is SYDVKM. The CDR3 spans 17 residues. Full variable domain (rest looked up from reference TRBV28 and TRBJ1-5): DVKVTQSSRYLVKRTGEKVFLECVQDMDHENMFWYRQDPGLGLRLIYFSYDVKMKEKGDIPEGYSVSREKKERFSLILESASTNQTSMYLCASSPGQPWYSNQPQHFGDGTRLSIL.